This entry describes one T cell receptor (beta chain). Its recognized antigen is unknown. Qualities for individual bases were not recorded, and no much larger clone is one base off. Library construction relied on the immunoSEQ multiplex PCR assay. The study's processing was this. A statistical classification framework was built to diagnose cytomegalovirus status from the catalog of TCR beta chain sequences. TCRdb obtained this table from immuneACCESS and retained in-frame rearrangements with V and J assigned. These tables miss some clones; where compared with another copy, unresolved V genes account for less than half of the shortfall, and the remainder is unexplained. That table is the source of V, J and clone size, and D and trimming were worked out from the DNA. For this sample the table gives about 160,000 clones, of which about four fifths were detected only once. The ten largest clonotypes hold 10% to 13% of the sample.

This entry belongs to a study of cytomegalovirus exposure and HLA in healthy donors (TCRdb year 2017). At the level of the whole study: A later analysis indicated that the 95 to 150 validation repertoires were generated on the platform also employed for the 700 or so repertoires of the first cohort. The study aimed to test whether cataloging public T cell receptors could reveal signatures of past pathogen exposure. A separate validation cohort of more than 100 different subjects was used in addition to the roughly 670-subject first cohort. To predict cytomegalovirus infection status, the study combined high-throughput TCR immunosequencing, statistical association of individual TCRs with disease status, and machine learning.

The paper as a whole reports these results and caveats: It was suggested by the authors that the approach could potentially be generalized to other disease states and immunological phenotypes. All 110 or so repertoires were used to score co-occurrence in the validation cohort in a later analysis, because that analysis had no HLA typing for the cohort. The study listed around 160 TCR beta chains as associated with cytomegalovirus. Across donors, most TCR sequences were observed very rarely, whereas some public TCRs were present in many individuals. In a later analysis, TCRs clustered in the first cohort were found to also tend to co-occur in the roughly 130 validation repertoires, with roughly 93% of cluster scores above 0. The classifier was reported to diagnose cytomegalovirus status with high specificity and sensitivity in both the original and validation cohorts. In vitro tests confirmed that a few of the cytomegalovirus-associated TCR beta chains recognize cytomegalovirus antigens.

The donors were included in the validation cohort of over a hundred subjects, a group kept apart from the roughly 670-subject first cohort. Taken from cysteine to phenylalanine, the CDR3 has 15 residues. Solely the CDR3 DNA is kept, with 45 bases framed from the first base. The germline V and J ends show losses of 5 bases and 3 bases respectively, and no gene match explains 9 bases of the junction. For CDR1 and CDR2, the germline V gene (reference sequence) lists SEHNR and FQNEAQ. The chain joins TRBV7-9 to TRBJ2-7; 8 bases in between match TRBD2. What was sequenced was PBMCs. The TCR comes from a man aged 30 to 45 in good health and CMV-seropositive. The CDR3 sequence is CASSLLNGRGYEQYF. The nucleotide sequence is given as TGTGCCAGCAGCCTCCTGAACGGGAGGGGCTACGAGCAGTACTTC.